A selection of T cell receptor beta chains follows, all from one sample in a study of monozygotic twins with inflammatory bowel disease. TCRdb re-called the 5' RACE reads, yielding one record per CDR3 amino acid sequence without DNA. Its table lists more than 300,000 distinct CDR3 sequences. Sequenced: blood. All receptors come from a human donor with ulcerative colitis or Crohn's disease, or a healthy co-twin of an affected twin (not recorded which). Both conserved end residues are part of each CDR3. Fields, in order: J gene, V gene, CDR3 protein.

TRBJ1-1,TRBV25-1,CASSESRGKGQNTEAFF
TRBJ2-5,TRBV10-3,CAISGTGGQETQYF
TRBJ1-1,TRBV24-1,CATSARGQGTTEAFF
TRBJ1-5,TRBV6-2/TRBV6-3,CASSQKRTGEPSQHF
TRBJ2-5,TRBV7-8,CASSLARLAGVGETQYF
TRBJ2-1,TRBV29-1,CSAAHSLSYNEQFF
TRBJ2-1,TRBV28,CASSPGGWAYNEQFF
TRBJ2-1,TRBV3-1,CASSQDAPGHAYNEQFF
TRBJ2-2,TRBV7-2,CASRKVGAGELFF
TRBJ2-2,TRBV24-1,CATSDLFFGGELFF
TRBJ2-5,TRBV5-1,CASSLAGGLLQETQYF
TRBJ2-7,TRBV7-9,CASSWDRDEQYF
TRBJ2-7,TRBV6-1,CASRPPEGSGEQYF
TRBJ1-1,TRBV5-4,CASSSGTGVRGTEAFF
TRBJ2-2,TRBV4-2,CASSQAGGAAGELFF
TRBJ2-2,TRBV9,CASSASWANTGELFF
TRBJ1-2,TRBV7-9,CASSEPGTANIFYGYTF
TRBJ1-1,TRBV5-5,CASSLEAVTALF
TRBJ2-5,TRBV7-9,CASSRRRRAQETQYF
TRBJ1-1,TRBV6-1,CASTGDTQNTEAFF
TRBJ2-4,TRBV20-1,CSARGSRVTPLAKNIQYF
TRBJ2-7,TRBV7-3,CASSPGQGARYEQYF
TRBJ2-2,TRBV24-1,CATSDLLGTGNTGELFF
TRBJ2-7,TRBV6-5,CGSRLGYEQYF
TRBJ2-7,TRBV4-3,CASSQDRGLNEQYF
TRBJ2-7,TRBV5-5,CASSLLPGQGNEQYF
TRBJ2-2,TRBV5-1,CASSFRASLGELFF
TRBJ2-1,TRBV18,CASSPGLPSSYNEQFF
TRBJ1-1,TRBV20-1,CSPQTGQGVKNTEAFF
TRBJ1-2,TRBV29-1,CSVERDLYGYTF
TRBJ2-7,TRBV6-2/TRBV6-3,CASSFESRYGQYF
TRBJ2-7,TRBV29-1,CSAERQGGSYEQYF
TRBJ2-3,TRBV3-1,CASSQARGPRDTQYF
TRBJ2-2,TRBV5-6,CASSQRTITAGELFF
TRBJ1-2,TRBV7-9,CASTVSGASLYGYTF
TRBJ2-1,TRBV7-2,CASSSGPSSYNEQFF